This T cell receptor beta chain comes out of a study of shared clonotypes between healthy human individuals. Sequencing used immunoSEQ multiplex PCR; TCRdb keeps in-frame clones, though not all of them. This table holds approximately 720,000 clones, approximately 79% found once. A note on this clone: Its cognate antigen is unknown.

Study-wide results and limits: Specimens sampled were limited to blood, with tissue repertoires likely differing.

CDR1 is SGHRS, CDR2 YFSETQ, per germline. CDR3 length: 15 amino acids. The V and J ends lost 2 bases and 1 base, in that order; junction bases with no gene match: 5. The rearrangement joins TRBV5-1 to TRBJ2-5; 7 bases are a match to TRBD2. The source is a woman aged 25 to 39 in good health. Sequencing input: memory CD4+ T cells sorted from blood. Documented subset: CD45RA-negative fraction. The CDR3 is CASSFAGVGQETQYF. Written as DNA, the CDR3 is TGCGCCAGCAGCTTTGCGGGGGTAGGCCAAGAGACCCAGTACTTC.